The T cell receptor beta chain described here comes from a study of cytomegalovirus exposure and HLA in healthy donors. Study-level results: A classifier reportedly called cytomegalovirus status with high sensitivity and specificity. The study designated 150 to 200 TCR beta chains cytomegalovirus-associated. In vitro work confirmed that a few CMV-associated chains recognize CMV antigens.

The CDR3 length is 13 residues. Germline V gives CDR1 MNHNY, CDR2 SVGAGI (reference sequence). Trimming stripped 5 bases from V and 5 bases from J, with 10 bases between. Remarks on this clone: Its antigen is still unknown.

Repertoires were generated with immunoSEQ multiplex PCR, while TCRdb's copy carries only in-frame clones and drops some. The data contain more than 110,000 clones, roughly nine tenths of them singletons. The donors belonged to the roughly 110-subject validation cohort, separate from the roughly 720-subject first cohort. The receptor was derived from a man aged 18 to 30 in good health and CMV-seronegative. The sample taken for sequencing was PBMCs. This chain uses TRBV6-6 with TRBJ1-5, with D unresolved. CDR3 bases: TGTGCCAGCAGTCTCGGTGGTTATCAGCCCCAGCATTTT. Its protein is CASSLGGYQPQHF.